The 10 T cell receptor beta chains reported below all come from one sample, sequenced in a study of blood T cell repertoires in COVID-19 (dated by TCRdb to between 2020 and 2021). Libraries were constructed by the immunoSEQ multiplex PCR assay. Not all clones reach the TCRdb copy of this immuneACCESS table, which keeps in-frame sequences only. Checked studies attribute under half of the gap to unresolved V genes and leave the rest unexplained. The sample table records fewer than 250,000 clones; approximately 86% of these occur just once. In total, the top ten clones hold roughly 5% of the sample. Material for sequencing was peripheral blood. The receptors were gathered from a human donor in a cohort sampled during active COVID-19.

The rearrangement joins TRBV6-5 to TRBJ1-1; D possibly corresponds to TRBD1 (6 bases). The germline CDR1 and CDR2 sequences are MNHEY and SVGAGI. Trimming cost V 4 bases and J 8 bases, with 11 bases left between them. This CDR3 is 12 amino acids long. CDR3 loop: CASSFTTGEAFF. Here the CDR3 DNA reads TGTGCCAGCAGTTTCACTACAGGGGAAGCTTTCTTT.

The chain recombines TRBV5-1 with TRBJ2-7; weak D call: TRBD2 (5 bases). CDR1 is SGHRS and CDR2 is YFSETQ in the germline V gene. V gave up 5 bases and J gave up 7 bases, with 13 bases separating them. This CDR3 has 12 residues. The CDR3 region is CASSGVPGEQYF. The CDR3 DNA sequence: TGCGCCAGCAGTGGAGTCCCGGGGGAGCAGTACTTC.

This chain joins TRBV6-5 and TRBJ2-5; 7 positions match TRBD1. Germline V gives CDR1 MNHEY, CDR2 SVGAGI. This CDR3 contains 16 residues. The V gene end was trimmed by 2 bases and the J gene end by 1 base; junction bases not matched to a gene: 7. The CDR3 bases are TGTGCCAGCAGTTACCTTATGGACAGGCGCCAAGAGACCCAGTACTTC. This codes for CASSYLMDRRQETQYF.

This clone was seen only once. The J gene is TRBJ2-4, the V gene TRBV28; the match to TRBD2 covers 13 bases. With V trimmed by 2 bases and J by 14 bases, 9 bases remained unmatched. CDR1 and CDR2 from the germline V gene are MDHEN and SYDVKM. The CDR3 totals 15 residues. The chain's CDR3 is CASSLGTSGTLLKYF. CDR3 nucleotide sequence: TGTGCCAGCAGTTTAGGGACTAGCGGGACCCTTCTCAAGTACTTC. Full variable domain (outside the CDR3, taken from reference TRBV28 and TRBJ2-4): DVKVTQSSRYLVKRTGEKVFLECVQDMDHENMFWYRQDPGLGLRLIYFSYDVKMKEKGDIPEGYSVSREKKERFSLILESASTNQTSMYLCASSLGTSGTLLKYFGAGTRLSVL.

The J gene is TRBJ1-2, the V gene TRBV2; TRBD1 matches 7 bases. This CDR3 contains 15 residues. Germline CDR1 is SNHLY and CDR2 is FYNNEI. Trimming removed 5 bases from V and 3 bases from J; junction bases left unmatched: 9. The CDR3 region has the DNA TGTGCCAGCAGTATCTATTGGGGGACAGACTATGGCTACACCTTC. It encodes CASSIYWGTDYGYTF. Full variable domain (rest looked up from reference TRBV2 and TRBJ1-2): EPEVTQTPSHQVTQMGQEVILRCVPISNHLYFYWYRQILGQKVEFLVSFYNNEISEKSEIFDDQFSVERPDGSNFTLKIRSTKLEDSAMYFCASSIYWGTDYGYTFGSGTRLTVV.

The chain links TRBV30 to TRBJ1-1, with D possibly being TRBD1 (6 bases). Germline V gene data show CDR1 as GTSNPN and CDR2 as SVGIG (reference sequence). V gave up 5 bases and J gave up 6 bases, with 19 bases separating them. The CDR3 covers 14 residues. The CDR3 loop is CAWHLGRKGAEAFF. CDR3 sequence (DNA): TGTGCCTGGCACTTGGGCAGGAAGGGGGCTGAAGCTTTCTTT.

The rearrangement uses TRBV18 and TRBJ2-7; D gene unclear. The CDR3 covers 17 residues. The V gene's germline CDR1 is KGHSH and CDR2 LQKENI. V lost 3 bases and J lost 0, with 18 bases in between. The CDR3 sequence: CASSPNSAGSLSYEQYF. As DNA, the CDR3 is TGTGCCAGCTCACCGAACTCGGCCGGGTCCCTCTCCTACGAGCAGTACTTC.

The chain carries TRBV10-2 and TRBJ1-6, with 8 bases lining up with TRBD1. The CDR3 contains 18 residues. CDR1 is WSHSY, CDR2 SAAADI, per germline. V lost 4 bases, J lost 0 bases, and 8 bases stayed unmatched. The CDR3 DNA sequence: TGCGCCAGCAGTGCAGGGGGCCCTGTTAGCTCCTATAATTCACCCCTCCACTTT. Translation: CASSAGGPVSSYNSPLHF.

This clone was seen only once. In DNA form, the CDR3 reads TGTGCCAGCAGCTTAGGGTTTGGTAGCTATGGCTACACCTTC. Translating it yields CASSLGFGSYGYTF. This sequence joins TRBV7-9 and TRBJ1-2; D is unclear. Per the germline V gene, CDR1 is SEHNR and CDR2 is FQNEAQ (reference sequence). CDR3 size: 14 residues. Trimming left V 1 base short and J 4 bases short, with 10 bases between.

The chain combines TRBV21-1 with TRBJ1-1. TRBV21-1 is reported as a pseudogene. The CDR3 runs 16 residues. The CDR3 loop reads CASSITGSFRGTEAFF. DNA of the CDR3: TGTGCCAGCAGCATCACCGGGTCTTTTCGGGGGACTGAAGCTTTCTTT.